Listed here are 23 T cell receptor beta chains from one sample, sequenced in a study of blood T cell repertoires in COVID-19. Generated by immunoSEQ multiplex PCR, the TCRdb table keeps only in-frame clones and is missing some. The sample records 300,000 or so clones, around nine tenths being singletons. The sequencing sample was made of peripheral blood. Receptor source: a middle-aged man with active or convalescent COVID-19.

This rearrangement joins TRBV4-3 to TRBJ2-7; tentatively, D is TRBD2 (6 bases). V was clipped by 4 bases and J by 6 bases, with 13 bases between them. The V gene's germline CDR1 is LGHNA and CDR2 YSLEER. The CDR3 runs 13 residues. The CDR3 reads CASSPGPGGEQYF. For the CDR3, the DNA is TGCGCCAGCAGCCCGGGCCCCGGGGGCGAGCAGTACTTC.

The rearrangement uses TRBV20-1 and TRBJ1-3, with D perhaps TRBD1 (6 bases). The CDR3 consists of 17 residues. CDR1 DFQATT and CDR2 SNEGSKA come from the germline V gene (reference sequence). Trimming removed 3 bases from V and 0 bases from J, with 18 bases in between. Written as DNA, the CDR3 is TGCAGTGCTAGTAGGCCCGACAGGCTGGGCTCTGGAAACACCATATATTTT. Its translation is CSASRPDRLGSGNTIYF.

The chain combines TRBV28 with TRBJ1-2, with TRBD1 matching 9 bases. Germline values: CDR1 MDHEN, CDR2 SYDVKM. Trimming at V came to 3 bases and at J to 7 bases, leaving 6 bases not matched to a gene. CDR3 size: 14 residues. The CDR3 coding sequence is TGTGCCAGCAGTTTCTCGGACAGGGGCGCTGGCTACACCTTC. Translated: CASSFSDRGAGYTF.

This clone came up once. The chain employs TRBV3-1 (or the pseudogene TRBV3-2) and TRBJ2-7, with 12 bases identical to TRBD2. The V and J ends lost 5 bases and 6 bases, in that order; junction bases with no gene match: 5. CDR1 and CDR2 (germline): LGHDT, YNNKEL (reference sequence). There are 14 residues in the CDR3. DNA for the CDR3: TGTGCCAGCAGCTTCCGGACTAGCGGGATCGAGCAGTACTTC. It specifies CASSFRTSGIEQYF.

The V and J genes are TRBV5-4 and TRBJ2-3, with 8 bases fitting TRBD1. V shed 5 bases, J shed 6 bases, and the junction held 11 bases outside the gene matches. The CDR3 is 15 residues long. Germline V gene sequence: CDR1 SGHNT, CDR2 YYREEE (reference sequence). The CDR3 here is CASSRAQGAPDTQYF. The CDR3 DNA is TGTGCCAGCAGTCGTGCTCAGGGGGCGCCGGATACGCAGTATTTT.

The chain joins TRBV28 to TRBJ2-2; 9 bases match TRBD1. Germline V gives CDR1 MDHEN, CDR2 SYDVKM. The CDR3 covers 15 residues. V shed 6 bases and J 4 bases; nucleotides not matched to a gene: 6. The CDR3 DNA reads as TGTGCCAGCAGGATGACAGGGGGTGGCACCGGGGAGCTGTTTTTT. Translation: CASRMTGGGTGELFF.

In regard to this clone: This CDR3 is also generated by other DNA sequences in the sample. The chain carries TRBV28 and TRBJ1-1; a possible D gene is TRBD1 (5 bases). The CDR3 totals 14 residues. CDR1 MDHEN and CDR2 SYDVKM come from the germline V gene. V lost 0 bases, J lost 3 bases, and 8 bases lay in between. CDR3 sequence: CASSLWGGDTEAFF. Written as DNA, the CDR3 is TGTGCCAGCAGTTTATGGGGGGGAGACACTGAAGCTTTCTTT.

V usage is TRBV28 and J usage is TRBJ2-5, with TRBD2 identical over 12 bases. This CDR3 contains 16 residues. Germline CDR1 MDHEN, CDR2 SYDVKM. Trimming cost V 4 bases and J 2 bases; bases outside gene matches: 5. CDR3: CASSWGTSGFQETQYF. As DNA, the CDR3 is TGTGCCAGCAGTTGGGGGACTAGCGGGTTTCAAGAGACCCAGTACTTC.

This clone is a singleton in its sample. The J gene is TRBJ1-1, the V gene TRBV11-2; 7 bases are shared with TRBD1. The CDR3 extends over 17 amino acids. The ends lost 4 bases at V and 3 bases at J; junction bases unmatched: 14. Germline CDR1 SGHAT, CDR2 FQNNGV. CDR3 in amino acids: CASSSIFDRAGDTEAFF. CDR3 nucleotides: TGTGCCAGCAGCTCAATCTTCGACAGGGCTGGGGACACTGAAGCTTTCTTT.

This clone was seen just once. V and J are TRBV5-1 and TRBJ1-4; 8 nucleotides align to TRBD1. Losses at the gene ends were 3 bases for V and 3 bases for J; bases not matched to a gene: 4. The CDR3 totals 15 residues. The germline gives CDR1 SGHRS, CDR2 YFSETQ. This CDR3 is CASSSQGAANEKLFF. DNA for the CDR3: TGCGCCAGCAGCTCTCAGGGGGCGGCTAATGAAAAACTGTTTTTT.

V and J are TRBV5-6 and TRBJ1-2; the D is unclear. The CDR3 is 13 amino acids. Deletions cut 4 bases from V and 6 bases from J, with 13 bases between. Germline-derived CDR1 and CDR2 are SGHDT and YYEEEE. The CDR3, as DNA: TGTGCCAGCAGCCGGGAGGCTGGTAATGGCTACACCTTC. Its translation: CASSREAGNGYTF.

The V call is TRBV5-1, the J call TRBJ2-5; a weak D match, TRBD1 (6 bases). Trimming took off 2 bases at V and 2 bases at J, with 10 bases between the two ends. Germline CDR1 is SGHRS and CDR2 is YFSETQ. This CDR3 region has 14 residues. The CDR3 region is CASSFGTTQETQYF. The DNA for the CDR3 is TGCGCCAGCAGCTTTGGGACAACTCAAGAGACCCAGTACTTC.

This chain connects TRBV5-6 to TRBJ2-6; the D gene is possibly TRBD2 (7 bases). The CDR3 has 16 residues. Trimming left V 5 bases short and J 2 bases short, with 14 bases between. Germline lookup yields CDR1 SGHDT and CDR2 YYEEEE. The CDR3: CASSLQGRAGANVLTF. The CDR3 DNA is TGTGCCAGCAGTCTCCAGGGGAGGGCTGGGGCCAACGTCCTGACTTTC.

The chain joins TRBV2 to TRBJ2-3; tentatively, D is TRBD2 (5 bases). The germline V gene encodes CDR1 SNHLY and CDR2 FYNNEI. There are 12 residues in the CDR3. The V end was cut by 2 bases, the J end by 7 bases, with 7 bases between. The CDR3 nucleotides are TGTGCCAGCAGTGAACGAGGGTATACGCAGTATTTT. As protein: CASSERGYTQYF.

V is TRBV11-1 and J is TRBJ1-1; TRBD1 might be the D (6 bases). Trimming removed 3 bases from V and 0 bases from J, with 14 bases in between. The CDR3 length is 16 residues. Germline CDR1 SGHAT, CDR2 FQDESV (reference sequence). The CDR3: CASSLFRYRVNTEAFF. The CDR3 DNA reads as TGTGCCAGCAGCTTGTTCAGGTACAGGGTGAACACTGAAGCTTTCTTT.

The rearrangement links TRBV14 to TRBJ2-3, with D possibly TRBD1 on 6 matching bases. This CDR3 spans 15 amino acids. Germline values: CDR1 SGHDN, CDR2 FVKESK. V was pared by 4 bases and J by 3 bases, with 14 bases between. In DNA, the CDR3 is TGTGCCAGCAGCCGTCTCAGGGGACGGACAGATACGCAGTATTTT. Encoded protein: CASSRLRGRTDTQYF.

The chain recombines TRBV28 with TRBJ2-3, with D perhaps TRBD2 (5 bases). Germline-derived CDR1 and CDR2 are MDHEN and SYDVKM. This CDR3 spans 14 amino acids. V gave up 3 bases and J gave up 3 bases, with 10 bases separating them. The CDR3 nucleotides are TGTGCCAGCAGTTTTGCGGGCGGAACAGATACGCAGTATTTT. Encoded protein: CASSFAGGTDTQYF.

V and J are TRBV5-6 and TRBJ2-7, with D hard to call. The CDR3 sequence is 14 residues long. CDR1 is SGHDT and CDR2 is YYEEEE in the germline V gene. The V end lost 1 base, the J end lost 2 bases, and 10 bases lay between the germline ends. The CDR3 sequence is CASSLSVPPYEQYF. The CDR3 DNA reads as TGTGCCAGCAGCTTGAGCGTACCTCCCTACGAGCAGTACTTC.

On this clone itself: Different DNA sequences within this sample yield the same CDR3. The CDR3 protein is CASSERGGSQPQHF. The CDR3 coding sequence is TGTGCCAGCAGTGAAAGGGGGGGTTCTCAGCCCCAGCATTTT. The genes are TRBV6-1 and TRBJ1-5, with D perhaps TRBD1 (6 bases). V was clipped by 2 bases and J by 6 bases, with 11 bases between them. Germline assignment: CDR1 MNHNS and CDR2 SASEGT. This CDR3 contains 14 residues.

This clone was recorded a few times. The chain uses TRBV28 and TRBJ1-5; tentatively, D is TRBD1 (6 bases). The CDR3 consists of 15 residues. V lost 6 bases and J lost 6, with 18 bases in between. CDR1 and CDR2 (germline): MDHEN, SYDVKM. This CDR3 is CASSRALQGRQPQHF. Here the CDR3 DNA reads TGTGCCAGCAGCCGCGCCTTACAGGGTCGTCAGCCCCAGCATTTT.

This chain uses TRBV30 with TRBJ1-1; perhaps TRBD1 as D (6 bases). CDR1 and CDR2 from the germline V gene are GTSNPN and SVGIG (reference sequence). The CDR3 is 14 residues long. The V and J ends lost 2 bases and 5 bases respectively, with 15 bases between them. The CDR3 DNA reads TGTGCCTGGAGTCCAGGGGTCGGCAGGACTGAAGCTTTCTTT. Its translation: CAWSPGVGRTEAFF.

V usage is TRBV5-1 and J usage is TRBJ2-4, with D possibly matching TRBD2 (5 bases). This CDR3 is 13 amino acids long. CDR1 and CDR2 from the germline V gene are SGHRS and YFSETQ. Trimming removed 10 bases from V and 1 base from J, with 12 bases in between. This chain's CDR3 is CAGRGDAKNIQYF. Here the CDR3 DNA reads TGCGCCGGACGGGGAGATGCCAAAAACATTCAGTACTTC.

V gene TRBV2 combines with J gene TRBJ2-7, with 7 bases matching TRBD1. The CDR3 is made up of 15 amino acids. Germline lookup yields CDR1 SNHLY and CDR2 FYNNEI. Trimming removed 4 bases from V and 4 bases from J; junction bases left unmatched: 10. The CDR3 sequence is CASSAEEGGWYEQYF. The CDR3 DNA follows: TGTGCCAGCAGTGCTGAAGAAGGGGGCTGGTACGAGCAGTACTTC. The variable domain in full, completed from reference TRBV2 and TRBJ2-7, reads EPEVTQTPSHQVTQMGQEVILRCVPISNHLYFYWYRQILGQKVEFLVSFYNNEISEKSEIFDDQFSVERPDGSNFTLKIRSTKLEDSAMYFCASSAEEGGWYEQYFGPGTRLTVT.